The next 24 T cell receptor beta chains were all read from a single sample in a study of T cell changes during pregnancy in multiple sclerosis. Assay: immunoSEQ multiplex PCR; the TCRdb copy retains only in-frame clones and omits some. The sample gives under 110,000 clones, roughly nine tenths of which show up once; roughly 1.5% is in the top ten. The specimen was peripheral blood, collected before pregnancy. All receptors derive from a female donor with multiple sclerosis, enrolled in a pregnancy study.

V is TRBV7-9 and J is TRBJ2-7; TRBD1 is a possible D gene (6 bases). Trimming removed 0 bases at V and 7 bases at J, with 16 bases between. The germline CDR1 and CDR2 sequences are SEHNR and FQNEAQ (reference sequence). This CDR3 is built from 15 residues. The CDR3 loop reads CASSLANRVTGEQYF. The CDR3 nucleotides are TGTGCCAGCAGCTTAGCGAACAGGGTAACAGGAGAGCAGTACTTC.

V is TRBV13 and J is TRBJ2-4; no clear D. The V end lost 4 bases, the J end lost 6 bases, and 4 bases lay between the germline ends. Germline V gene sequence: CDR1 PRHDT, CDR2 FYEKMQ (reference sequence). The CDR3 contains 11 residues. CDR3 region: CASSSLNIQYF. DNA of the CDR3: TGTGCCAGCAGCTCTCTAAACATTCAGTACTTC. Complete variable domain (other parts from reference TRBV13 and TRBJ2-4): AAGVIQSPRHLIKEKRETATLKCYPIPRHDTVYWYQQGPGQDPQFLISFYEKMQSDKGSIPDRFSAQQFSDYHSELNMSSLELGDSALYFCASSSLNIQYFGAGTRLSVL.

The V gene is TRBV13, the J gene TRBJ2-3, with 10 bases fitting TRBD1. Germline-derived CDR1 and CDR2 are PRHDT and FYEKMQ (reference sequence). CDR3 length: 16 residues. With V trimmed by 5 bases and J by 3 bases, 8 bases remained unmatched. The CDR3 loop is CASSGTGDWGTDTQYF. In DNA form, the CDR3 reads TGTGCCAGCAGCGGGACAGGGGATTGGGGAACAGATACGCAGTATTTT.

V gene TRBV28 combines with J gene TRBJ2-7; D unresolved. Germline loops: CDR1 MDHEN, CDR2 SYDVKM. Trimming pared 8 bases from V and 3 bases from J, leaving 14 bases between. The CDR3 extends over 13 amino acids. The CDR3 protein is CASESPSIYEQYF. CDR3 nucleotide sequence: TGTGCCAGCGAGTCCCCCTCGATCTACGAGCAGTACTTC. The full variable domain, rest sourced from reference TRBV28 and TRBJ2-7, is DVKVTQSSRYLVKRTGEKVFLECVQDMDHENMFWYRQDPGLGLRLIYFSYDVKMKEKGDIPEGYSVSREKKERFSLILESASTNQTSMYLCASESPSIYEQYFGPGTRLTVT.

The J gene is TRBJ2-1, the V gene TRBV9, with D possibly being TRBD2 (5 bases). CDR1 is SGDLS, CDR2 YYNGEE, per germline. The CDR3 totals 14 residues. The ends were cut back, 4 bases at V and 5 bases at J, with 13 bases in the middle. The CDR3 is CASSRLADNNEQFF. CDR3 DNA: TGTGCCAGCAGCCGGCTAGCAGATAACAATGAGCAGTTCTTC.

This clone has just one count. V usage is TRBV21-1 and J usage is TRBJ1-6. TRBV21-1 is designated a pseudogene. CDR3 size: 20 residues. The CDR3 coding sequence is TGTGCCAGCAGCAAAGCGCGAAACAGCGCGGGAAGCTCCTATAATTCACCCCTCCACTTT. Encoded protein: CASSKARNSAGSSYNSPLHF.

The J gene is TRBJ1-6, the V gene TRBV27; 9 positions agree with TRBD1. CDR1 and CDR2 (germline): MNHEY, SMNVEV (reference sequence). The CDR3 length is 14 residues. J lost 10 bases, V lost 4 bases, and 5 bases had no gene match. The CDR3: CASSSGTGLSPLHF. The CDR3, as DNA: TGTGCCAGCAGTTCGGGGACAGGGCTCTCACCCCTCCACTTT.

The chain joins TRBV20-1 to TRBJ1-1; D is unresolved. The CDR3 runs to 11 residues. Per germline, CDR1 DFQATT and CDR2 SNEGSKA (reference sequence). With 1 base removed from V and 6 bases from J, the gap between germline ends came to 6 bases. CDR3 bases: TGCAGTGCTAGAGTACTCGCTGAAGCTTTCTTT. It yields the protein CSARVLAEAFF.

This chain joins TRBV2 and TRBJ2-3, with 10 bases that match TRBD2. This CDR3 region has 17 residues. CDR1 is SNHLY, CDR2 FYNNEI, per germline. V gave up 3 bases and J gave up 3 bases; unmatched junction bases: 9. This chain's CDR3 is CASSERILAGITDTQYF. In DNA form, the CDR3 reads TGTGCCAGCAGTGAGAGGATACTAGCGGGGATAACAGATACGCAGTATTTT.

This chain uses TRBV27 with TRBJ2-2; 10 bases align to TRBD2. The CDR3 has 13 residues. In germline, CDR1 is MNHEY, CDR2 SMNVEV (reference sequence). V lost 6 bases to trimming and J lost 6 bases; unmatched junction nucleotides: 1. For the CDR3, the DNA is TGTGCCAGCAGACTAGCGGGATCCGGGGAGCTGTTTTTT. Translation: CASRLAGSGELFF.

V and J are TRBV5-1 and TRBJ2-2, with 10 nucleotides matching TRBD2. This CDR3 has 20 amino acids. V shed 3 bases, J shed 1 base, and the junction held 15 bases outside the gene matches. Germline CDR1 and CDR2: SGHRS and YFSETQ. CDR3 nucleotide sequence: TGCGCCAGCAGCTCCATCAAACCAGGTCGGACTAGCGGGAACACCGGGGAGCTGTTTTTT. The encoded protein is CASSSIKPGRTSGNTGELFF.

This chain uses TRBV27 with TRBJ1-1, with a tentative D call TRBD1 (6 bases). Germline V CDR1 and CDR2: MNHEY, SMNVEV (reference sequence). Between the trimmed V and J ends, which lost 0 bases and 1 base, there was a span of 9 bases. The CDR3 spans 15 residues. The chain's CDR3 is CASSLSVQGNTEAFF. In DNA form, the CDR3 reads TGTGCCAGCAGTTTATCGGTACAGGGGAACACTGAAGCTTTCTTT.

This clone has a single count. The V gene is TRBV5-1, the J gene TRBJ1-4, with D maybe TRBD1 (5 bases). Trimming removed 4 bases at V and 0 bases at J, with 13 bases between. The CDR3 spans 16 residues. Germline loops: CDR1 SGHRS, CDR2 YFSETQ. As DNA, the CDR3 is TGCGCCAGCAGCCTACCGACGGGGGCAACTAATGAAAAACTGTTTTTT. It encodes CASSLPTGATNEKLFF.

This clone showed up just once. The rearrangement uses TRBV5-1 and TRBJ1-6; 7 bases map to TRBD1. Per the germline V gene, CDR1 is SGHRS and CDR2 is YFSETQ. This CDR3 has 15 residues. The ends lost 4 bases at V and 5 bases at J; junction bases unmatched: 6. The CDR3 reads CASSTDRMNNSPLHF. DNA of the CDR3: TGCGCCAGCAGCACGGACAGGATGAATAATTCACCCCTCCACTTT.

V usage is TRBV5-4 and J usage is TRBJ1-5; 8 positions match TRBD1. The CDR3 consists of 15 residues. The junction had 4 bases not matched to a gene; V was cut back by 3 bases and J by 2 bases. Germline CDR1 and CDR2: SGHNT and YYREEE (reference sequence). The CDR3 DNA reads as TGTGCCAGCAGCTCTTCGACAGGGGGCAATCAGCCCCAGCATTTT. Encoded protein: CASSSSTGGNQPQHF.

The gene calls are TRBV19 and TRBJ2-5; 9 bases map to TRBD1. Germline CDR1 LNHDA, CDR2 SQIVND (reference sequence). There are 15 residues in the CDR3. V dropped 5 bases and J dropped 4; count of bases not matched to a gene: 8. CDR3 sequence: CASSADRGHLETQYF. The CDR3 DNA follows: TGTGCCAGTAGTGCGGACAGGGGCCATCTAGAGACCCAGTACTTC.

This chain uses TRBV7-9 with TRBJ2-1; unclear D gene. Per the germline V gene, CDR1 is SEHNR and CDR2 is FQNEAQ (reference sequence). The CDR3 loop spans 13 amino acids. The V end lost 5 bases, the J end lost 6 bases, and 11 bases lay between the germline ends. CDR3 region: CASSPSGSNEQFF. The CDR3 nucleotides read TGTGCCAGCAGCCCCTCGGGTTCCAATGAGCAGTTCTTC.

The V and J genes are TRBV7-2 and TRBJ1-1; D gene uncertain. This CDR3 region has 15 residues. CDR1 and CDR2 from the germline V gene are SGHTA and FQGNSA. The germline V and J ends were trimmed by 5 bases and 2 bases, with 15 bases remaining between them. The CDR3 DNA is TGTGCCAGCAGCCCCCGGGTACTGATAAACACTGAAGCTTTCTTT. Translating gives CASSPRVLINTEAFF.

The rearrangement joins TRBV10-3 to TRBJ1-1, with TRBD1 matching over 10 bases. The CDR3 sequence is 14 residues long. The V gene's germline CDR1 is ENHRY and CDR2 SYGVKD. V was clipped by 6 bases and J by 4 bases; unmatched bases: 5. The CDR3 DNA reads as TGTGCCATCAGCACCGGGACAGGGGTCACTGAAGCTTTCTTT. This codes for CAISTGTGVTEAFF.

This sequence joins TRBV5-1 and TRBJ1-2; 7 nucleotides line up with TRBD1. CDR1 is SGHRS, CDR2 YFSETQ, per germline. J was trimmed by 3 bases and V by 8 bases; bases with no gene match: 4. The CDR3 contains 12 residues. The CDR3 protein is CASAGTDYGYTF. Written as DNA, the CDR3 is TGCGCCAGTGCCGGGACAGACTATGGCTACACCTTC.

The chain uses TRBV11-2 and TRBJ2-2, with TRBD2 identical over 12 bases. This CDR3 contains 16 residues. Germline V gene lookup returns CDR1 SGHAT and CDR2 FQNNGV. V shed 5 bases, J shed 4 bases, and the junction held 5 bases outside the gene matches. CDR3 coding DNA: TGTGCCAGCAGCCCTGGACTAGCGGGATTCACCGGGGAGCTGTTTTTT. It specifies CASSPGLAGFTGELFF.

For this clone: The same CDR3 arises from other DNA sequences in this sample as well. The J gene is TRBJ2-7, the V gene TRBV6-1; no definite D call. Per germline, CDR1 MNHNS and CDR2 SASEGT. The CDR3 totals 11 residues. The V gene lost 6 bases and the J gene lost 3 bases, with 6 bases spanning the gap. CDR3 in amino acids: CASRRDYEQYF. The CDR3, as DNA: TGTGCCAGCAGGAGAGACTACGAGCAGTACTTC.

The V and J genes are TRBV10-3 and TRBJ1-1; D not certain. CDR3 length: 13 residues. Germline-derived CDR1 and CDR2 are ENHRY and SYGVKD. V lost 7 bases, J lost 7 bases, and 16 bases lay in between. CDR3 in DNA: TGTGCCATCAAACCGACACGACAACTTGAAGCTTTCTTT. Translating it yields CAIKPTRQLEAFF.

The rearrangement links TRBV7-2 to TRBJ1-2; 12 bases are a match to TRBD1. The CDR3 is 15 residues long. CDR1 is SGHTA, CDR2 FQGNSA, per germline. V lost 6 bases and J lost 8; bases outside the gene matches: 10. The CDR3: CASSSQPGQGAGYTF. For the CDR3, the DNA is TGTGCCAGCAGTTCCCAACCGGGACAGGGGGCAGGCTACACCTTC.